Each of the 13 T cell receptor beta chains below was sequenced from the same sample in a study of blood T cell repertoires in COVID-19. Profiling relied on immunoSEQ multiplex PCR, and the TCRdb table lists in-frame clones only, not all of them. Of a few hundred thousand clones in the sample, 70% to 90% were seen once. The specimen was peripheral blood. The source is a man younger than 45 who had recovered from COVID-19.

This sequence joins TRBV3-1 (or the pseudogene TRBV3-2) and TRBJ1-1, with no clear D. CDR1 is LGHDT and CDR2 is YNNKEL in the germline V gene (reference sequence). The V and J ends lost 8 bases and 8 bases respectively, with 18 bases between them. CDR3 length equals 13 residues. The DNA for the CDR3 is TGTGCCAGCGCCACGTTCGGGGATCGGGAAGCTTTCTTT. It specifies CASATFGDREAFF.

The V gene is TRBV9, the J gene TRBJ1-2; possibly TRBD1 for D (5 bases). Trimming cost V 3 bases and J 10 bases, with 22 bases left between them. The CDR3 has 15 amino acids. Germline V CDR1 and CDR2: SGDLS, YYNGEE. The CDR3 DNA sequence: TGTGCCAGCAGCGCCCGATCAACAGGCCTTAATCACTACACCTTC. It encodes CASSARSTGLNHYTF.

The chain joins TRBV5-8 to TRBJ2-1, with D hard to call. Germline CDR1 and CDR2: SGHTS and YDEGEE. The CDR3 covers 15 residues. Trimming took 2 bases from V and 0 from J, leaving 9 bases between them. The CDR3 nucleotides are TGTGCCAGCAGCTTTTATCTGAGCTCCTACAATGAGCAGTTCTTC. Translated, it gives CASSFYLSSYNEQFF.

The V gene is TRBV18, the J gene TRBJ2-7, with TRBD1 identical over 12 bases. Trimming at V came to 6 bases and at J to 6 bases, leaving 9 bases not matched to a gene. In germline, CDR1 is KGHSH, CDR2 LQKENI. The CDR3 runs 15 residues. CDR3: CASSAGQGALTEQYF. The CDR3, as DNA: TGTGCCAGCTCCGCGGGACAGGGGGCGTTAACCGAGCAGTACTTC.

The V and J genes are TRBV11-2 and TRBJ1-2; possible D gene TRBD1, 6 bases. This CDR3 contains 12 residues. V was pared by 4 bases and J by 4 bases, with 7 bases between. The germline gives CDR1 SGHAT, CDR2 FQNNGV. CDR3 nucleotide sequence: TGTGCCAGCAGCTCAGGGGTCTATGGCTACACCTTC. The encoded protein is CASSSGVYGYTF.

This chain uses TRBV7-8 with TRBJ1-5; D gene unclear. Germline CDR1 SGHVS, CDR2 FQNEAQ. CDR3 length equals 15 residues. Trimming removed 5 bases from V and 0 bases from J, with 11 bases in between. The CDR3 region is CASSKEAGSNQPQHF. Here the CDR3 DNA reads TGTGCCAGCAGCAAAGAAGCGGGTAGCAATCAGCCCCAGCATTTT.

This chain connects TRBV23-1 to TRBJ1-3, with D possibly being TRBD1 (6 bases). TRBV23-1 is treated as an ORF (open reading frame) with a function not yet certain. This CDR3 has 16 residues. Trimming pared 2 bases from V and 0 bases from J, leaving 11 bases between. CDR3 bases: TGCGCCAGCAGTCAACTGGACAGCAGCTCTGGAAACACCATATATTTT. It is translated as CASSQLDSSSGNTIYF.

The rearrangement uses TRBV5-1 and TRBJ2-7, with TRBD1 matching 7 bases. The CDR3 runs to 16 residues. The V gene end was trimmed by 0 bases and the J gene end by 6 bases; junction bases not matched to a gene: 12. CDR1 is SGHRS and CDR2 is YFSETQ in the germline V gene. CDR3 in amino acids: CASSLGGLDRFFEQYF. The CDR3 DNA reads TGCGCCAGCAGCTTGGGAGGTCTGGACAGGTTTTTCGAGCAGTACTTC. Using reference TRBV5-1 and TRBJ2-7 for the parts outside the CDR3, the full variable domain is KAGVTQTPRYLIKTRGQQVTLSCSPISGHRSVSWYQQTPGQGLQFLFEYFSETQRNKGNFPGRFSGRQFSNSRSEMNVSTLELGDSALYLCASSLGGLDRFFEQYFGPGTRLTVT.

The chain carries TRBV10-1 and TRBJ1-1; no firm D call. Trimming left V 5 bases short and J 4 bases short, with 11 bases between. Germline V lookup: CDR1 WNHNN, CDR2 SYGVQD (reference sequence). The CDR3 loop spans 13 amino acids. The CDR3 nucleotides are TGCGCCAGCAGTCTTCAGTTGTCCACTGAAGCTTTCTTT. Translation gives CASSLQLSTEAFF.

The chain combines TRBV6-5 with TRBJ2-1; 9 nucleotides match TRBD2. Germline V gene sequence: CDR1 MNHEY, CDR2 SVGAGI. The CDR3 has 14 residues. The ends lost 6 bases at V and 9 bases at J; junction bases unmatched: 9. CDR3 DNA sequence: TGTGCCAGCAGGTTGGGACTAGCCAGGGTTGAGCAGTTCTTC. Translated: CASRLGLARVEQFF.

The V gene is TRBV6-2 or TRBV6-3, the J gene TRBJ2-3, with a tentative D call TRBD1 (6 bases). V was clipped by 2 bases and J by 2 bases, with 23 bases between them. From germline, CDR1 is MNHEY and CDR2 SVGEGT. The length of the CDR3 is 19 residues. CDR3 residues: CASSYRPMTGVTYTDTQYF. The DNA of the CDR3 is TGTGCCAGCAGTTACCGACCAATGACAGGCGTCACTTACACAGATACGCAGTATTTT.

The chain is built from TRBV6-5 and TRBJ1-2; TRBD1 matches at 7 bases. Germline values: CDR1 MNHEY, CDR2 SVGAGI. J lost 4 bases, V lost 3 bases, and 5 bases had no gene match. CDR3 length: 14 amino acids. The CDR3 reads CASSYQGVPYGYTF. Here the CDR3 DNA reads TGTGCCAGCAGTTATCAGGGGGTTCCCTATGGCTACACCTTC.

This chain uses TRBV7-2 with TRBJ2-3; 10 nucleotides line up with TRBD2. Losses at the gene ends were 5 bases for V and 2 bases for J; bases not matched to a gene: 7. The CDR3 is 16 amino acids. The germline gives CDR1 SGHTA, CDR2 FQGNSA. The CDR3 is CASSVLAGGFTDTQYF. The DNA for the CDR3 is TGTGCCAGCAGCGTATTAGCGGGGGGATTCACAGATACGCAGTATTTT.